The entry below describes one TCR beta chain. The antigen this receptor binds is unknown. Per-base qualities were not stored, and no clone one base away is much larger. These data come from a study of blood T cells in healthy people across ages (dated by TCRdb to 2014 to 2015). Turning to the overall study: In model experiments, roughly one uniquely barcoded TCR beta cDNA molecule per two T cells was captured by template switching. To track age-related changes in TCR beta repertoire diversity, the study relied on deep sequencing normalized with unique cDNA molecular identifiers. Donors were grouped into four age groups: young (average approximately 15 years), middle-aged (39), aged (about 60) and long-lived (about 90). To avoid experimental bias, donors of different ages were spread randomly across the sequencing lanes. For two donors (one aged 18 to 30 and one aged 80 or older), the study analyzed two additional independent replicas of 1 million unique cDNA reads from the same blood draw.

The research as a whole found: A strong correlation was found between observed TCR beta diversity and the percentage of naive T cells measured by flow cytometry. As age increased, observed TCR beta diversity per million T cells dropped in a roughly linear way, and a significant reduction was already evident by age 40. Because the CMV infection status of the donors was unknown, age-related changes in expanded clonotypes may potentially have been confounded. The long-lived group showed more naive CD4+ T cells, fewer expanded clones and increased TCR diversity than the aged group, suggesting age selection. Conclusive comparison of naive and antigen-experienced compartments was prevented by the profiling of bulk unsorted PBMCs. Total diversity estimates from one million sequenced T cells were considered lower bounds and underestimates.

CDR1 and CDR2 were assigned from the germline V gene (reference sequence) as LNHDA and SQIVND. The cysteine opens and the phenylalanine closes a CDR3 of 14 amino acids. The only DNA kept is the CDR3, 42 bases in frame from the first base. Preparation of the library involved 5' RACE. Sequencing was carried out with an Illumina HiSeq 2500. The second PCR ran for about 7 to 11 cycles and used a J-beta primer mix along with a sample-barcoded 5' primer. Each TCR beta cDNA molecule received a unique molecular identifier from a template-switch 5' adaptor carrying 12 random nucleotides. Each sample yielded at least 2.5 million CDR3-containing paired-end reads. All of the RNA was converted into first-strand cDNA using the Mint cDNA synthesis kit, with a TRBC-specific oligonucleotide serving as the primer. Following uracil-DNA glycosylase treatment, all cDNA underwent a first 18-cycle PCR with the universal primers M1SS and BC2_uni_R. In the source study's methods: For normalization, 1 million high-quality reads, each with a distinct molecular identifier, were randomly selected from each sample. Reads sharing molecular identifiers were discarded rather than binned into consensus sequences. MiTCR, run with a Q25 quality threshold and the strictest error-elimination algorithm, handled CDR3 identification, clonotype clustering and error correction. Lower-bound total TCR beta diversity was estimated with a nonparametric unseen species model using Euler transformation. Through fastp at Q25 and MiXCR, TCRdb rebuilt clones from the public reads, retaining in-frame beta chains. Each CDR3 protein appears once, grouped with its most common genes and DNA. The V and J calls come from TCRdb's annotation, not from the publication. Across this sample there are about 670,000 distinct CDR3 sequences, with over 40% seen only once. The ten biggest clones cover roughly 12% of the sample.

Donors were about 36 systemically healthy Caucasian individuals from Russia aged roughly 6 to 90 years. Approximately 10 milliliters of peripheral blood were collected from each donor into EDTA-treated Vacutainer tubes. PBMCs were isolated by Ficoll-Paque density-gradient centrifugation, with at least 6 million obtained per sample. Total RNA was extracted from PBMCs with Trizol reagent, with at least 5 micrograms obtained per sample. The percentages of naive CD45RAhigh/CD27high T cells were determined by flow cytometry on a PBMC aliquot from every donor. The rearrangement joined TRBV19 to TRBJ2-1; perhaps TRBD1 is the D gene, with 5 bases matching. The clonotype comes from a woman aged 80 or over in good health. What was sequenced was blood. The CDR3 sequence is CVSRLGRASSEQFF. The DNA sequence follows: TGTGTCAGCCGTCTGGGCAGGGCCTCGAGTGAGCAGTTCTTC.